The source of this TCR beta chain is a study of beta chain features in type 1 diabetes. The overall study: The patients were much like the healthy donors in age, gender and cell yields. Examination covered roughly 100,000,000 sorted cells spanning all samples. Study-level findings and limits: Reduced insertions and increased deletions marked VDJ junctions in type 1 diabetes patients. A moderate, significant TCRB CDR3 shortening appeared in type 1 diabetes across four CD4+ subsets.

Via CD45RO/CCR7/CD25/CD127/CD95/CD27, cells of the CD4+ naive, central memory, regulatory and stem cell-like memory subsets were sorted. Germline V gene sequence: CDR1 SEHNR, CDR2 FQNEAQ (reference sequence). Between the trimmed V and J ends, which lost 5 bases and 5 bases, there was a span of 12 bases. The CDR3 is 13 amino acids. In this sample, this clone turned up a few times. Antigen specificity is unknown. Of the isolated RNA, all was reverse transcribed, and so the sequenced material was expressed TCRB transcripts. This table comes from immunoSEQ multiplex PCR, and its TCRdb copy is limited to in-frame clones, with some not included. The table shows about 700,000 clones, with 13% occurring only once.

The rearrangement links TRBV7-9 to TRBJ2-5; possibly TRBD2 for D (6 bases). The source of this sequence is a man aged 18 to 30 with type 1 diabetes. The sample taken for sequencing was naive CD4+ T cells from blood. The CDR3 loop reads CASSPGVSETQYF. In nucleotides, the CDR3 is TGTGCCAGCAGCCCGGGGGTTTCGGAGACCCAGTACTTC.